The subject of this entry is one TCR beta chain. V gave up 7 bases and J gave up 2 bases, with 13 bases separating them. CDR1 is SGHRS and CDR2 is YFSETQ in the germline V gene. CDR3 length: 13 amino acids. The entry originates in a study of blood T cell repertoires in COVID-19. Turning to the study itself: Nucleic acid was either cDNA or gDNA, and it came from T cells, B-cell-depleted T cells, or PBMCs.

Assay used: immunoSEQ multiplex PCR; TCRdb lists only in-frame clones, some missing. The sample records about 280,000 clones, approximately 78% being singletons. The chain employs TRBV5-1 and TRBJ2-7; a weak D match, TRBD2 (5 bases). The source is a middle-aged man who had been exposed to COVID-19. The sample was PBMCs or T cells enriched from blood (not recorded which). The chain's CDR3 is CASGRTGTYEQYF. The CDR3 coding sequence is TGCGCCAGCGGCAGGACGGGAACCTACGAGCAGTACTTC.